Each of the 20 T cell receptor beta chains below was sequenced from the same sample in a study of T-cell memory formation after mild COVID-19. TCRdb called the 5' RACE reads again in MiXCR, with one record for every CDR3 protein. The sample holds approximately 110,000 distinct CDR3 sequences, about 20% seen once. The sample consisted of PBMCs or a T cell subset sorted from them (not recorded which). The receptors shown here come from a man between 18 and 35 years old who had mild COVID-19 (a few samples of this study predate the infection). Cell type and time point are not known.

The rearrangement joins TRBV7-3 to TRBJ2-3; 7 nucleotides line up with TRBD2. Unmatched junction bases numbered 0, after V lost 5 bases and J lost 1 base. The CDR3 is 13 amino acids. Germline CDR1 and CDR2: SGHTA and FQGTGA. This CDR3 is CASSREGTDTQYF. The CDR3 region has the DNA TGTGCCAGCAGCCGGGAGGGCACAGATACGCAGTATTTT.

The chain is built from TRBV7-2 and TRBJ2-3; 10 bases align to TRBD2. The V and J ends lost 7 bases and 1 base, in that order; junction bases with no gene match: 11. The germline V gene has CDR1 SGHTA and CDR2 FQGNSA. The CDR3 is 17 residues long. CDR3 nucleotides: TGTGCCAGCACGTCCATACTAGCGGGGCTTCGCACAGATACGCAGTATTTT. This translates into CASTSILAGLRTDTQYF.

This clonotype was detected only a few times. The CDR3 coding sequence is TGCGCCAGCAGCTTGGGATGGGGGGTCGGCACTGAAGCTTTCTTT. This gives the protein CASSLGWGVGTEAFF. The J gene is TRBJ1-1, the V gene TRBV5-1; TRBD1 might be the D (5 bases). Trimming left V 0 bases short and J 4 bases short, with 13 bases between. This CDR3 contains 15 residues. Looked up from germline, CDR1 is SGHRS and CDR2 is YFSETQ.

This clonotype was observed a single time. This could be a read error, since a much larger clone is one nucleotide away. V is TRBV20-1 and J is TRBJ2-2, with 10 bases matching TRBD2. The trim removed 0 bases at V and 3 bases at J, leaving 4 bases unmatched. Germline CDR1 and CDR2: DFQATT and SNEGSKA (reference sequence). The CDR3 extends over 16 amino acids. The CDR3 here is CSARDHSGGHTGELFF. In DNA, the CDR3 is TGCAGTGCTAGAGATCATAGCGGGGGGCACACCGGGGAGCTGTTTTTT.

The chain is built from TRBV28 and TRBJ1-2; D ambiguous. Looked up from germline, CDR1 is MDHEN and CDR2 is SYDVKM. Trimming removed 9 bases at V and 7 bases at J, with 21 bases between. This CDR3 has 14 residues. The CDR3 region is CASTSGRDSLGYTF. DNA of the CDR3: TGTGCCAGTACCTCGGGCCGAGATTCCCTTGGCTACACCTTC.

The CDR3 is CASSQVRAGYPYDTDTQYF. CDR3 nucleotides: TGTGCCAGCAGCCAAGTCCGGGCGGGGTATCCTTACGACACAGATACGCAGTATTTT. The rearrangement uses TRBV3-1 and TRBJ2-3, with a possible D match to TRBD2 (6 bases). The V end was cut by 1 base, the J end by 2 bases, with 22 bases between. The CDR3 runs to 19 residues. Germline V gene lookup returns CDR1 LGHDT and CDR2 YNNKEL (reference sequence).

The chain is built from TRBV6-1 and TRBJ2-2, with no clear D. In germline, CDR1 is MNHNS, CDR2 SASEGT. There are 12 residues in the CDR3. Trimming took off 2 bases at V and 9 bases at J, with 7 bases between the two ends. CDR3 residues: CASSEIAWELFF. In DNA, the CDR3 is TGTGCCAGCAGTGAAATCGCCTGGGAGCTGTTTTTT.

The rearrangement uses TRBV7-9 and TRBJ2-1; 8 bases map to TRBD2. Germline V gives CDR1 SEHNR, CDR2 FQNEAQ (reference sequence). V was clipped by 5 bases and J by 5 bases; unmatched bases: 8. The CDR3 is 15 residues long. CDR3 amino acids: CASSTREGRDNEQFF. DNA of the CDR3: TGTGCCAGCAGCACCCGGGAGGGACGGGACAATGAGCAGTTCTTC.

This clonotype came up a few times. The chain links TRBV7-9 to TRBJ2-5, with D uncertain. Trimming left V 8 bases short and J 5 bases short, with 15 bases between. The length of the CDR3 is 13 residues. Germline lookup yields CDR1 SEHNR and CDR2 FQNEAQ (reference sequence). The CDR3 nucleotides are TGTGCCAGCCACGGGTGGACCGGGGAGACCCAGTACTTC. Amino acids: CASHGWTGETQYF.

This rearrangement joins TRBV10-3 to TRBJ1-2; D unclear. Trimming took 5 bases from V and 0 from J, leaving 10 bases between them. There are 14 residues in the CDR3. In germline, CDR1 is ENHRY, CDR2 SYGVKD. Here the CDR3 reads CAISQPPSNYGYTF. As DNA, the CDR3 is TGTGCCATCAGTCAGCCTCCATCTAACTATGGCTACACCTTC.

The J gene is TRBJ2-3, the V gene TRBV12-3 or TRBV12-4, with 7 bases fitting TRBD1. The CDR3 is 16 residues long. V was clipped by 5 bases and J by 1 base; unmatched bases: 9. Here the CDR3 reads CASSPPRTGGTDTQYF. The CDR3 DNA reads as TGTGCCAGCAGTCCGCCCCGGACAGGCGGCACAGATACGCAGTATTTT.

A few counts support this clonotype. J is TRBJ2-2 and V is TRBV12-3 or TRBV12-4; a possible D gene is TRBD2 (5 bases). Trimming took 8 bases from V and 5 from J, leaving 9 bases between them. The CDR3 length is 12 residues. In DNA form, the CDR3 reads TGTGCCAGCGAAACTAGGACCGGGGAGCTGTTTTTT. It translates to CASETRTGELFF.

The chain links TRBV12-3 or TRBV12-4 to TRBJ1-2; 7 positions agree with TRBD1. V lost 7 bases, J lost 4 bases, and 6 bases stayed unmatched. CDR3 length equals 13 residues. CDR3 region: CASTLGQFYGYTF. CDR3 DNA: TGTGCCAGCACCCTGGGACAGTTCTATGGCTACACCTTC.

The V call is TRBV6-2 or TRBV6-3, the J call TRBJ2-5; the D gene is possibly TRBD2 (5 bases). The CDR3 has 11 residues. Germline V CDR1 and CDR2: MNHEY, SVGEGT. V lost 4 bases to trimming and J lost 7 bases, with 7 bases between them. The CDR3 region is CASSFEGTQYF. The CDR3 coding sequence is TGTGCCAGCAGTTTTGAGGGGACCCAGTACTTC.

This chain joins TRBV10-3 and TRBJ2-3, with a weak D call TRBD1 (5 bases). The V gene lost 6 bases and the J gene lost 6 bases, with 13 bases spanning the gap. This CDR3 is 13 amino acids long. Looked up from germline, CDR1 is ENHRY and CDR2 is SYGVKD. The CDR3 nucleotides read TGTGCCATCAGGGAGCAGGGTAGCGATACGCAGTATTTT. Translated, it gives CAIREQGSDTQYF.

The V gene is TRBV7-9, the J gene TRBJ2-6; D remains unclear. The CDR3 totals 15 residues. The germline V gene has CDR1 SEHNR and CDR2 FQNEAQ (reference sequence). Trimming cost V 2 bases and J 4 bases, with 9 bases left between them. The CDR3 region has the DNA TGTGCCAGCAGCTTACCTGGGTCCGGGGCCAACGTCCTGACTTTC. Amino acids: CASSLPGSGANVLTF.

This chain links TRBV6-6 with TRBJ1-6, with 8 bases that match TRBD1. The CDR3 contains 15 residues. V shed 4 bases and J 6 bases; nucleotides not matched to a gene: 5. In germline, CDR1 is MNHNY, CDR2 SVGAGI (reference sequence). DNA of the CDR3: TGTGCCAGCAGTTTTCAGGGGGCTTTTAATTCACCCCTCCACTTT. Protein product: CASSFQGAFNSPLHF.

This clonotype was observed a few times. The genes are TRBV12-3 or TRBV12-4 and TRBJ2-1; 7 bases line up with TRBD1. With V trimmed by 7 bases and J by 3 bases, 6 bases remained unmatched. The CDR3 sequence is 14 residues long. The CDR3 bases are TGTGCCAGCAATTACAGGGGAGACTACAATGAGCAGTTCTTC. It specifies CASNYRGDYNEQFF.

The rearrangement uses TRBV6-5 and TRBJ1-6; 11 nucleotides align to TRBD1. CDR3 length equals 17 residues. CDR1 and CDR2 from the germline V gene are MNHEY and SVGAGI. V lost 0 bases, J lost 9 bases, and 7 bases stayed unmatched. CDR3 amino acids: CASSYSITGQGGSPLHF. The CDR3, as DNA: TGTGCCAGCAGTTACTCGATAACGGGACAGGGGGGTTCACCCCTCCACTTT.

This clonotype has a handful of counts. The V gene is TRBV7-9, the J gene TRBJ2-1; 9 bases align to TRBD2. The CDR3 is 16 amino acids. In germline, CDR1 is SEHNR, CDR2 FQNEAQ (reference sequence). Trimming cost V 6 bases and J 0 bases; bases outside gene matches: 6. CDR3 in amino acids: CASRPSGGSSYNEQFF. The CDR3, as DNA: TGTGCCAGCAGACCGAGCGGGGGGAGCTCCTACAATGAGCAGTTCTTC.